This T cell receptor (beta chain) was profiled in a study of T cells in Graves' hyperthyroidism and ophthalmopathy. Newly diagnosed hyperthyroidism patients aged 18 to 65 years had disease lasting under 2 months. Thyroid ultrasound, orbital computed tomography, clinical symptoms, and serum thyroxine and TRAb underpinned diagnoses. This clonotype has ten or more counts. What it binds is unknown. Amplified regions were TCR beta CDR3 sequences from RNA transcripts. First-round RT-PCR of the TCR CDR3 relied on the HTBI primer set. Each CDR3 protein is one row after TCRdb ran MiXCR on the multiplex PCR reads. This sample has approximately 560,000 distinct CDR3 sequences, with 15% to 18% found just once. Overall study findings and caveats: Prediction of ophthalmopathy progression came a median around 6.1 months pre-onset. The majority of expanded thyroid clonotypes above 0.001 also appeared in blood.

This TCR was recovered from a woman in her 30s with Graves' hyperthyroidism. The sequenced sample consisted of blood.

The chain's CDR3 is CASRGYRPREKLFF. The CDR3 region has the DNA TGTGCCAGCCGGGGTTATCGGCCAAGGGAAAAACTGTTTTTT. The chain carries TRBV12-3 or TRBV12-4 and TRBJ1-4; D is unresolved. This CDR3 is 14 amino acids long. V was trimmed by 8 bases and J by 8 bases, leaving 18 bases between them.